This paragraph covers one TCR beta chain sequence. This receptor's antigen is unknown. Per-base qualities were not stored, and no clone one base away is much larger. The sample carries other DNA sequences with the same CDR3. CDR1 and CDR2, per the germline V gene, are MNHEY and SVGAGI. The CDR3 holds 12 amino acids from the cysteine to the phenylalanine. The CDR3 DNA has 36 bases and is translated from base 1. The germline V and J ends show losses of 5 bases and 8 bases respectively, and no gene match explains 3 bases of the junction. The sample comes from a study of shared clonotypes between healthy human individuals (TCRdb year 2020). Regarding the complete study: A couple of women and a few men aged 18 to 49 years were included in the cohort. To estimate repertoire size and how much clonotype sharing occurs between individuals, the study deeply sequenced the blood TCR repertoires of about five healthy adults. Per donor, three plates each were used for CD4 naive and CD4 memory, two for CD8 naive, and one for CD8 memory. Different laboratories and diverse techniques were used to prepare libraries and sequence TCR repertoires, to increase sequencing depth and limit assay-specific biases. Each donor's leukapheresis produced roughly between roughly 0.85 and 10 billion PBMCs. Broader findings and caveats from the paper: The genetic and exposure-history diversity represented was limited by the small number of donors. Even with the large sequencing depth, rarefaction of the sorted-subset datasets indicated that sequencing was incomplete. When several donors were compared, the shared fraction of clonotypes was 5% to 6.5% for naive CD4, approximately 3.3% for naive CD8, roughly 2.5% for memory CD4, and approximately 0.4% for memory CD8. Sampling was restricted to blood, and TCR repertoires in tissues likely differ from the TCR repertoires found in blood. Compared with non-shared clonotypes, the clonotypes found in all four sorted-subset donors had higher generation probabilities. Naive subsets generally had larger estimated clonotype richness than memory subsets. Pairwise subsampling indicated that sequencing depth was expected to affect the degree of clonotype sharing among donors.

The donors were healthy, HIV-negative adults with no recently reported acute infections or vaccinations. Only Caucasian adults living in Nashville, Tennessee, USA were represented among the donors. CD4+ T cells were enriched by magnetic negative selection, after which naive cells were positively selected on CD45RA and the negative fraction was taken as the memory subset. After blood collection by leukapheresis, PBMCs were isolated using Ficoll-Histopaque density gradient centrifugation and then cryopreserved in the vapor phase of liquid nitrogen. Analytical flow cytometry was used to check the purity and quantity of each magnetically sorted T cell population. From each sorted fraction, genomic DNA was isolated and quantified by UV absorbance on a Nanodrop 2000c. Using the deep immunoSEQ assay, multiplex PCR amplified TCR CDR3 regions from genomic DNA. For each cell subset, the extracted genomic DNA was distributed evenly across all wells of several immunoSEQ 96-well plates, and each plate served as one replicate. For sorted subsets, around 0.2 ug of genomic DNA, equivalent to 25,000 to 35,000 T cell genomes, went into each replicate PCR. The purified libraries were quantified using a Qubit 3.0 fluorometer, sized with a Bioanalyzer 2100, and then quantified again using the KAPA Library Quantification kit. Each immunoSEQ 96-well plate was sequenced on its own single-read 150-cycle Illumina NextSeq 550 flow cell. As for the authors' bioinformatics: Because the immunoSEQ output held only junctional sequences and lacked quality scores, the filtering could not match the filtering applied to full-length reads. To assign V/J genes and CDR3, sequences were annotated against IMGT germline references using PyIR, a Python wrapper for IgBLAST v1.9. Any read was removed if the V/J assignment was weak (E-value above 1e-6), the CDR3 was missing, or the read contained stop codons, out-of-frame junctions, or ambiguous translated residues. A V3J clonotype was defined by an identical inferred V gene, J gene, and CDR3 amino acid sequence. The percentage overlap between two repertoires was calculated by dividing the number of shared unique clonotypes by the size of the smaller repertoire. Repertoire richness was assessed with RTK rarefaction, the Chao1 estimator, and Recon v2.1 estimates of unobserved clonotypes. OLGA was used to compute generation probabilities for all TCRbeta clonotypes that the gDNA method yielded from a handful of donors. The clones in this table, taken by TCRdb from immuneACCESS, are in-frame only. Not every clone is retained; where verified, under half of the shortfall comes from an unresolved V gene, and the cause of the rest is unknown. The DNA was the basis for D and trimming; V, J and clone size are from that table. The sample table shows about 2.4 million clones, and approximately 93% are seen once. Around 0.37% of the sample rests with the top ten.

This chain joins TRBV6-5 to TRBJ1-2; 9 central nucleotides agree with TRBD1. Sequences were obtained from naive CD4+ T cells from PBMCs. The cell subset or site label on this specimen signifies: CD45RA+ positively selected. The receptor's source is a man younger than 35 in good health. Some clones in this sample may be carry-over from other donors' samples. The CDR3 protein sequence reads: CASSRQGGGYTF. Here is the DNA: TGTGCCAGCAGTCGACAGGGGGGAGGCTACACCTTC.